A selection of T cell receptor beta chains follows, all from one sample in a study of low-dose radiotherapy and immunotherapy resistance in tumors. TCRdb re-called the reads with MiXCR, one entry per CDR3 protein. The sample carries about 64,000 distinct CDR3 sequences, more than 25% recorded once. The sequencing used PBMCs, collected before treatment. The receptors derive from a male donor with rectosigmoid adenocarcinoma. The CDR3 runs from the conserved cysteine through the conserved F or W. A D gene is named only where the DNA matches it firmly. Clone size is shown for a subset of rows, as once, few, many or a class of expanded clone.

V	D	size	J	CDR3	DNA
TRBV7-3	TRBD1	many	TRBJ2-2	CASSSFGQASNTGELFF	TGTGCCAGCAGCTCCTTCGGACAGGCTTCGAACACCGGGGAGCTGTTTTTT
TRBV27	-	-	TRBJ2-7	CATEPNGWGTRDEQYF	TGTGCCACCGAGCCTAATGGGTGGGGGACAAGGGACGAGCAGTACTTC
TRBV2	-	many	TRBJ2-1	CASSGGLRITSYNEQFF	TGTGCCAGCAGTGGGGGGCTTAGAATCACATCCTACAATGAGCAGTTCTTC
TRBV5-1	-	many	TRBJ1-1	CASSLKGGGEAFF	TGCGCCAGCAGCTTGAAGGGGGGGGGAGAAGCTTTCTTT
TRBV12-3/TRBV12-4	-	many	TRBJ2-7	CASSLNGANTYEQYF	TGTGCCAGCAGTTTGAACGGGGCGAACACCTACGAGCAGTACTTC
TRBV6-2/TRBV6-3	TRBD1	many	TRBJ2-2	CASRPGGFLNTGELFF	TGTGCCAGCAGACCAGGGGGTTTCCTAAACACCGGGGAGCTGTTTTTT
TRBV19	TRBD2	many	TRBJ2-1	CASSQGLDSHNEQFF	TGTGCCAGTAGCCAAGGACTAGACTCACACAATGAGCAGTTCTTC
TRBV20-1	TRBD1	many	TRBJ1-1	CSARGPGGNTEAFF	TGCAGTGCTAGGGGACCAGGGGGGAACACTGAAGCTTTCTTT
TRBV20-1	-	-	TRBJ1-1	CSARLMGQNTEAFF	TGCAGTGCTAGGCTCATGGGACAGAACACTGAAGCTTTCTTT
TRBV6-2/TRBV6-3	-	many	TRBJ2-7	CASSYRGREYEQYF	TGTGCCAGCAGTTACAGGGGCAGAGAATACGAGCAGTACTTC
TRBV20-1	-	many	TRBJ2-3	CSCPNDRLRTDTQYF	TGCAGTTGTCCCAACGACAGGCTACGCACAGATACGCAGTATTTT
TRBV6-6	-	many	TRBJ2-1	CASSYSWGSDNEQFF	TGTGCCAGCAGTTACTCTTGGGGATCTGACAATGAGCAGTTCTTC
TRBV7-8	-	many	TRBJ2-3	CASSPSSTGPDTQYF	TGTGCCAGCAGCCCCTCCTCGACTGGCCCAGATACGCAGTATTTT
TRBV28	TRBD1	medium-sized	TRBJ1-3	CASSRTGENTIYF	TGTGCCAGCAGCCGGACAGGGGAGAACACCATATATTTT
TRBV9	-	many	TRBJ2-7	CASSVGVGGYSYEQYF	TGTGCCAGCAGCGTAGGAGTTGGAGGCTACTCCTACGAGCAGTACTTC
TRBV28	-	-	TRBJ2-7	CASSPGGKGSYEQYF	TGTGCCAGCAGTCCTGGGGGTAAGGGGTCATACGAGCAGTACTTC
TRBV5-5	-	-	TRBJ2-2	CASLLRKTTGELFF	TGTGCCAGTCTCCTGAGGAAGACCACCGGGGAGCTGTTTTTT
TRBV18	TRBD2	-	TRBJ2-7	CASSPGGDVQYF	TGTGCCAGCTCACCAGGGGGGGACGTGCAGTACTTC
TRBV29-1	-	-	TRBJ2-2	CSGRVGSGTGEPFF	-
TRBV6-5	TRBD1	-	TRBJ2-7	CASSRGQGRSYEQYF	TGTGCCAGCAGTAGAGGACAGGGAAGGAGCTACGAGCAGTACTTC
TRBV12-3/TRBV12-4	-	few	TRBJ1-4	CASSLVAYNEKLFFF	-
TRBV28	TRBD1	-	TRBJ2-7	CASSGTGVVTYEQYF	TGTGCCAGCAGTGGCACAGGGGTAGTAACCTACGAGCAGTACTTC
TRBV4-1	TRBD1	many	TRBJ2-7	CASSQSKNRGSYEQYF	TGCGCCAGCAGCCAAAGTAAAAACAGGGGGTCGTACGAGCAGTACTTC
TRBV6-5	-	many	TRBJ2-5	CASSQGGEGFVETQYF	TGTGCCAGCAGCCAGGGGGGGGAGGGATTTGTAGAGACCCAGTACTTC
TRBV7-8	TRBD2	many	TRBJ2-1	CASSLSAGGAYNEQFF	TGTGCCAGCAGCTTATCCGCCGGGGGGGCCTACAATGAGCAGTTCTTC
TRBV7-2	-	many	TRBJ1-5	CASSFYFNQPQHF	TGTGCCAGCAGCTTTTACTTTAATCAGCCCCAGCATTTT
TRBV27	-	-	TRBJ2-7	CASSLWNSPGGPYNEQYF	TGTGCCAGCAGTTTATGGAACAGTCCGGGGGGCCCCTACAATGAGCAGTACTTC
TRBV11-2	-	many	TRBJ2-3	CASSLGRGTDTQYF	TGTGCCAGCAGCTTGGGCAGGGGCACAGATACGCAGTATTTT
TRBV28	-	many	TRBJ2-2	CASSPGYNTGELFF	TGTGCCAGCAGCCCAGGCTATAACACCGGGGAGCTGTTTTTT
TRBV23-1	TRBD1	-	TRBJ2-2	CASSLGHRGNNTGELFF	TGCGCCAGCAGTCTCGGTCACAGGGGCAATAACACCGGGGAGCTGTTTTTT
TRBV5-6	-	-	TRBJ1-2	CASTSPDVGGYTF	TGTGCCAGCACCTCCCCGGATGTCGGTGGCTACACCTTC
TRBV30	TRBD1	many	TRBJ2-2	CAWSRIRQGASFFRELFF	TGTGCCTGGAGTCGAATCCGACAGGGGGCCTCGTTTTTTAGGGAGCTGTTTTTT
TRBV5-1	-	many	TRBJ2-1	CASSLGPGNEQFF	TGCGCCAGCAGCTTGGGCCCGGGCAATGAGCAGTTCTTC
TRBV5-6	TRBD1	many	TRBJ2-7	CASSRTGGPDEQYF	TGTGCCAGCAGCCGGACAGGGGGACCCGACGAGCAGTACTTC
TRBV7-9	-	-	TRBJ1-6	CASSPSPTGSPLHF	TGTGCCAGCAGCCCGTCGCCGACGGGTTCACCCCTCCACTTT
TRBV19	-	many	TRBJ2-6	CASSTQVAGANVLTF	TGTGCCAGTAGTACTCAGGTAGCCGGGGCCAACGTCCTGACTTTC
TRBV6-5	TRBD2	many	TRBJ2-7	CASSGGRREFYEQYF	TGTGCCAGCAGTGGCGGGAGAAGGGAATTCTACGAGCAGTACTTC
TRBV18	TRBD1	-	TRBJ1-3	CASSPGQATNTIYF	TGTGCCAGCTCACCGGGACAGGCCACAAACACCATATATTTT
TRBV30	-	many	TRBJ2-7	CAWGAKHYEQYF	TGTGCCTGGGGGGCCAAACACTACGAGCAGTACTTC
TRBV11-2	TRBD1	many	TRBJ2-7	CASREQGAGEQYF	TGTGCCAGCAGGGAACAGGGGGCGGGCGAGCAGTACTTC
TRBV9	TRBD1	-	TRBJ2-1	CASSVMGQGVNEQFF	TGTGCCAGCAGCGTTATGGGACAGGGGGTCAATGAGCAGTTCTTC
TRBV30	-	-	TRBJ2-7	CAWSVQGSYEQYF	TGTGCCTGGAGTGTTCAGGGATCCTACGAGCAGTACTTC
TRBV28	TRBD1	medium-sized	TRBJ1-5	CASKPGQGVQPQHF	TGTGCCAGCAAGCCGGGACAGGGGGTACAGCCCCAGCATTTT
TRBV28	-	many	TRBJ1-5	CASSLAYAQPQHF	TGTGCCAGCAGTTTAGCCTATGCGCAGCCCCAGCATTTT
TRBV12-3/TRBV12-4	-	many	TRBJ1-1	CASSLGSQNTEAFF	TGTGCCAGCAGTTTAGGCAGTCAGAACACTGAAGCTTTCTTT
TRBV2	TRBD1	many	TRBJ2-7	CASSGTGAHEQYF	TGTGCCAGCTCCGGGACAGGGGCCCACGAGCAGTACTTC
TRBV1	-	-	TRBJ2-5	CASSRTTGVTETQYF	TGCGCCAGCAGCCGGACTACAGGGGTCACGGAGACCCAGTACTTC
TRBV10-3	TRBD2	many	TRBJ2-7	CAISDPGTSGTYEQYF	TGTGCCATCAGTGACCCCGGGACTAGCGGGACCTACGAGCAGTACTTC
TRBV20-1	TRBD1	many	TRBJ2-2	CSASRQGANTGELFF	TGCAGTGCTAGTCGACAGGGGGCGAACACCGGGGAGCTGTTTTTT
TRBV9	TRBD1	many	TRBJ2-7	CASSAQGSYEQYF	TGTGCCAGCAGCGCACAGGGGTCCTACGAGCAGTACTTC
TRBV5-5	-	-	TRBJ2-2	CASSGTGFNTGELFF	TGTGCCAGCAGCGGCACGGGTTTTAACACCGGGGAGCTGTTTTTT
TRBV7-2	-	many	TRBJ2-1	CASSLNNGEQFF	TGTGCCAGCAGCTTGAACAACGGTGAGCAGTTCTTC
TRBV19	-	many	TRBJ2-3	CASGAFAWAQYF	TGTGCCAGTGGGGCGTTCGCGTGGGCGCAGTATTTT
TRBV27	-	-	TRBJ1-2	CASSLQGSVYGYTF	TGTGCCAGCAGTTTACAGGGTTCCGTCTATGGCTACACCTTC